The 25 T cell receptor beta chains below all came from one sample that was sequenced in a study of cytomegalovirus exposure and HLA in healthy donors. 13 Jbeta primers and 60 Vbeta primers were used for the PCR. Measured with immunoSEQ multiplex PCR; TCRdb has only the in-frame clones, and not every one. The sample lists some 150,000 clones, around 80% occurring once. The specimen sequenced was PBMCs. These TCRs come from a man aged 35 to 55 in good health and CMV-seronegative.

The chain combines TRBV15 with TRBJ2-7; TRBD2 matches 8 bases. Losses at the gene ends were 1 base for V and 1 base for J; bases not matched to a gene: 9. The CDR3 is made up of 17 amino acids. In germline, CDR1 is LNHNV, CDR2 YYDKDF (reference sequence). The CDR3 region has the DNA TGTGCCACCAGCAGAGCATGGGGTAGCGGGAAATCCTACGAGCAGTACTTC. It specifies CATSRAWGSGKSYEQYF.

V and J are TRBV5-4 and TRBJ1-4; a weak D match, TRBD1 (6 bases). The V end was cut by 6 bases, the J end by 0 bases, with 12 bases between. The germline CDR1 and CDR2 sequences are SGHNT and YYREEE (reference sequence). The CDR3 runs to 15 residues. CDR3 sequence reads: CASTKDSATNEKLFF. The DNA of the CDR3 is TGTGCCAGCACCAAGGACAGCGCAACTAATGAAAAACTGTTTTTT.

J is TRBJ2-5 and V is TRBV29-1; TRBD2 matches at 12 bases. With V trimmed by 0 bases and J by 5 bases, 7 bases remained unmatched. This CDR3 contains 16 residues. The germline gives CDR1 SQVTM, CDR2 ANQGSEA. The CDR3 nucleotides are TGCAGCGTTGAAGAAGGACTAGCGGGATGGTTGGAGACCCAGTACTTC. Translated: CSVEEGLAGWLETQYF.

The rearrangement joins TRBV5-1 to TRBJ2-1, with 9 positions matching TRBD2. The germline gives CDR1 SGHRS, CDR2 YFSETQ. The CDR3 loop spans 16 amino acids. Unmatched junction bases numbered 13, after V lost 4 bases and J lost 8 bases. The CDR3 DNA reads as TGCGCCAGCAGCATTAGGGTTGCGGGAGGGCCCTATGAGCAGTTCTTC. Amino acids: CASSIRVAGGPYEQFF.

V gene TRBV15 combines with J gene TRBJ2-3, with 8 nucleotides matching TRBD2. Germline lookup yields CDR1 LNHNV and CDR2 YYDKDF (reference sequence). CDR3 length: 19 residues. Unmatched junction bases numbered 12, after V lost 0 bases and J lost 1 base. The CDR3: CATSRDTNLAGRGTDTQYF. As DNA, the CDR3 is TGTGCCACCAGCAGAGACACCAACTTAGCGGGGAGAGGCACAGATACGCAGTATTTT. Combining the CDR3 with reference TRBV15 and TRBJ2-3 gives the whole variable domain DAMVIQNPRYQVTQFGKPVTLSCSQTLNHNVMYWYQQKSSQAPKLLFHYYDKDFNNEADTPDNFQSRRPNTSFCFLDIRSPGLGDTAMYLCATSRDTNLAGRGTDTQYFGPGTRLTVL.

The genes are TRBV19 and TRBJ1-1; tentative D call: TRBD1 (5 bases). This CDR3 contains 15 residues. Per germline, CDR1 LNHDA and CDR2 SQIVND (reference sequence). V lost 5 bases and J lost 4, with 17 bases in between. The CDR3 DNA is TGTGCCAGTAGTCCCCCCCGGGCGGGGCTCACTGAAGCTTTCTTT. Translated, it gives CASSPPRAGLTEAFF.

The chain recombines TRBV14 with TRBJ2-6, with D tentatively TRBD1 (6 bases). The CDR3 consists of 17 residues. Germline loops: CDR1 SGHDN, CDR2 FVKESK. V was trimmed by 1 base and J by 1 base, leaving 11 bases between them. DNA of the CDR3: TGTGCCAGCAGCCAAGTCCCAACAGGGTCTGGGGCCAACGTCCTGACTTTC. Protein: CASSQVPTGSGANVLTF.

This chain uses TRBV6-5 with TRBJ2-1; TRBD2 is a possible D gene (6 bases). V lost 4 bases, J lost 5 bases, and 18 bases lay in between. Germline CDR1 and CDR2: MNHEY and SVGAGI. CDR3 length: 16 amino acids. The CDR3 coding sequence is TGTGCCAGCAGTTGGTCTAGCGCCCCAAGGGACAATGAGCAGTTCTTC. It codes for CASSWSSAPRDNEQFF.

This chain's CDR3 is CAWSGSGNYGYTF. As DNA, the CDR3 is TGTGCCTGGAGTGGATCAGGGAACTATGGCTACACCTTC. V and J are TRBV30 and TRBJ1-2, with D possibly being TRBD1 (5 bases). Germline values: CDR1 GTSNPN, CDR2 SVGIG (reference sequence). The CDR3 is made up of 13 amino acids. The germline V and J ends were trimmed by 1 base and 2 bases, with 8 bases remaining between them.

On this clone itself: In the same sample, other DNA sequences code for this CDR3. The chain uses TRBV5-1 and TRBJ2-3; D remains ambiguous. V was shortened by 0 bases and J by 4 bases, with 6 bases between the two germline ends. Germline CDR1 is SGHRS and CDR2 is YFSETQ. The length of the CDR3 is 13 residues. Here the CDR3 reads CASSLGGADTQYF. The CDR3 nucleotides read TGCGCCAGCAGCTTGGGAGGAGCAGATACGCAGTATTTT.

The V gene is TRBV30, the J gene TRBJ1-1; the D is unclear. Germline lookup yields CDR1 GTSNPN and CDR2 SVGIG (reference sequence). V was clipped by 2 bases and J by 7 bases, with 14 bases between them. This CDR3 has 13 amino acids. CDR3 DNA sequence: TGTGCCTGGAGTCGGCAGGTCGCTGGTGAAGCTTTCTTT. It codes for CAWSRQVAGEAFF.

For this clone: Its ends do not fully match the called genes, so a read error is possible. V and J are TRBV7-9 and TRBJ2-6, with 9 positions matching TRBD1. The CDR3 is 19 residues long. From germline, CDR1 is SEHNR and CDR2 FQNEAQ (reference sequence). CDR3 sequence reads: CSSSLGQGLGVSGANVLTF. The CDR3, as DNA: TGTTCCAGCAGCTTAGGACAGGGGCTCGGGGTCTCTGGGGCCAACGTCCTGACTTTC.

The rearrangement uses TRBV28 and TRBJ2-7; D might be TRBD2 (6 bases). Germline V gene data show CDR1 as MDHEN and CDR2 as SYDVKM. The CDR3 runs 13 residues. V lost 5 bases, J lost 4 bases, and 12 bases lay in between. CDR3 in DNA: TGTGCCAGCAGTAGTACGGGAGTATACGAGCAGTACTTC. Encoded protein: CASSSTGVYEQYF. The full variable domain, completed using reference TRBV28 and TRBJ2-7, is DVKVTQSSRYLVKRTGEKVFLECVQDMDHENMFWYRQDPGLGLRLIYFSYDVKMKEKGDIPEGYSVSREKKERFSLILESASTNQTSMYLCASSSTGVYEQYFGPGTRLTVT.

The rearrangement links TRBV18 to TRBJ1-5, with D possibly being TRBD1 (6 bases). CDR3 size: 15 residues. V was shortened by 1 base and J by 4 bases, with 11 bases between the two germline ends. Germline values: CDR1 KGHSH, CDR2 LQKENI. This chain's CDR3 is CASSPLQGMNQPQHF. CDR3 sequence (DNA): TGTGCCAGCTCACCACTACAGGGTATGAATCAGCCCCAGCATTTT. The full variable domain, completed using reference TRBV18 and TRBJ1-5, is NAGVMQNPRHLVRRRGQEARLRCSPMKGHSHVYWYRQLPEEGLKFMVYLQKENIIDESGMPKERFSAEFPKEGPSILRIQQVVRGDSAAYFCASSPLQGMNQPQHFGDGTRLSIL.

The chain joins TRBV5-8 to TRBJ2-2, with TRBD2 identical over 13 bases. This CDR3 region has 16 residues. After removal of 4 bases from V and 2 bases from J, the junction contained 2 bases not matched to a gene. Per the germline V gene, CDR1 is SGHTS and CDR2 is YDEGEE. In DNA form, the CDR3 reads TGTGCCAGCAGCCGGGGACTAGCGGGAAACACCGGGGAGCTGTTTTTT. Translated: CASSRGLAGNTGELFF.

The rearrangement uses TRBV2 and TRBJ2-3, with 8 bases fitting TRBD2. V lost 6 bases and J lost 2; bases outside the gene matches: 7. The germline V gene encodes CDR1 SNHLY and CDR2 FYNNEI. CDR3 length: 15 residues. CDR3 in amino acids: CASRLLAAFTDTQYF. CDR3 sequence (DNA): TGTGCCAGCAGACTACTAGCGGCGTTCACAGATACGCAGTATTTT.

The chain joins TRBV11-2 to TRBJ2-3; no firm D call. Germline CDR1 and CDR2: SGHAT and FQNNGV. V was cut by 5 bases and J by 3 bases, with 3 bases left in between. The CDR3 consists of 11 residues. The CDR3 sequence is CASSRTDTQYF. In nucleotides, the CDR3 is TGTGCCAGCAGCCGTACAGATACGCAGTATTTT.

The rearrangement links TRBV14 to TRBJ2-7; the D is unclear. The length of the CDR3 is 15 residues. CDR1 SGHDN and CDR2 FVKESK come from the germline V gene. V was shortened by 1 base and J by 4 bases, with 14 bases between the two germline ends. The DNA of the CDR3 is TGTGCCAGCAGCCAAGGGCTAGGATTTCGGTACGAGCAGTACTTC. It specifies CASSQGLGFRYEQYF.

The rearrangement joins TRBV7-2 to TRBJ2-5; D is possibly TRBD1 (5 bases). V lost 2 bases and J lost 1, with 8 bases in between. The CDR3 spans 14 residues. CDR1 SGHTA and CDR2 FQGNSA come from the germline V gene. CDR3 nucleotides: TGTGCCAGCAGCTTAAGACAGCTCCAAGAGACCCAGTACTTC. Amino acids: CASSLRQLQETQYF.

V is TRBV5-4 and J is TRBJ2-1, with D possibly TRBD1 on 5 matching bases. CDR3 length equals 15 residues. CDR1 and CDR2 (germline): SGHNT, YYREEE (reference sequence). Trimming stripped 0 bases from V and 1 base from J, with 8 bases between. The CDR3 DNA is TGTGCCAGCAGCTTGGTCCAGGGTTCCTACAATGAGCAGTTCTTC. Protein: CASSLVQGSYNEQFF.

CDR3 in DNA: TGTGCCAGTAGTGGTCAAATAAGGGGCGGGGAGCTGTTTTTT. Its protein product is CASSGQIRGGELFF. The chain is built from TRBV19 and TRBJ2-2; perhaps TRBD1 as D (5 bases). The V gene lost 5 bases and the J gene lost 7 bases, with 14 bases spanning the gap. CDR1 and CDR2 from the germline V gene are LNHDA and SQIVND (reference sequence). The CDR3 is 14 residues long.

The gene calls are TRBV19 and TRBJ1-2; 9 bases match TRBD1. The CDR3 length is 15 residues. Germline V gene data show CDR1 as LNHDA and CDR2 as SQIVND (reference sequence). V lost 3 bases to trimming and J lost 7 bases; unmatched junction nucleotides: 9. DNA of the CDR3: TGTGCCAGTAGTATCCCGACAGGGGGAAAGGGTGGCTACACCTTC. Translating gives CASSIPTGGKGGYTF.

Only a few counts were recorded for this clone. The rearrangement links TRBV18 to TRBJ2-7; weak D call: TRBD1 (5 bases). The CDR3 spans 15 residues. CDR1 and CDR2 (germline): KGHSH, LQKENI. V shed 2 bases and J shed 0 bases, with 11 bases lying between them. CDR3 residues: CASSPVSGPSYEQYF. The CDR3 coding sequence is TGTGCCAGCTCACCAGTTTCAGGGCCCTCCTACGAGCAGTACTTC.

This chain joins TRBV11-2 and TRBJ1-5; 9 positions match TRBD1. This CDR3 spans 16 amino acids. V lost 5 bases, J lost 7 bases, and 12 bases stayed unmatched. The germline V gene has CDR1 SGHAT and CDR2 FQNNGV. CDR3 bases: TGTGCCAGCAGCCCGGACAGGGGCCCCCGGGGGCAGCCCCAGCATTTT. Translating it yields CASSPDRGPRGQPQHF. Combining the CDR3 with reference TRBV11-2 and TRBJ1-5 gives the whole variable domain EAGVAQSPRYKIIEKRQSVAFWCNPISGHATLYWYQQILGQGPKLLIQFQNNGVVDDSQLPKDRFSAERLKGVDSTLKIQPAKLEDSAVYLCASSPDRGPRGQPQHFGDGTRLSIL.

DNA of the CDR3: TGTGCCAGCAGCTTAGAGCCTAAGCTATTCTCTGGAAACACCATATATTTT. Translation gives CASSLEPKLFSGNTIYF. This chain uses TRBV7-2 with TRBJ1-3; D not certain. Germline lookup yields CDR1 SGHTA and CDR2 FQGNSA. CDR3 length: 17 residues. Trimming stripped 1 base from V and 0 bases from J, with 13 bases between.